This T cell receptor beta chain was recorded in a study of T cell repertoires in cytomegalovirus infection. Study-wide context: Public TCR beta signatures marked donors with CMV infection and the matching HLA. Findings and limits, study-wide: Dominating the ex vivo response were HLA-C-restricted CMV-specific TCR beta clonotypes. Adding up the frequency of public TCR beta families identified people who carried CMV plus the relevant HLA.

With respect to this clonotype: Its antigen is unidentified.

TCRdb processed the reads anew with MiXCR; each CDR3 protein has one entry. The sample lists around 270,000 distinct CDR3 sequences; roughly 9% were seen once. Germline CDR1 GTSNPN, CDR2 SVGIG (reference sequence). The V gene lost 4 bases and the J gene lost 4 bases, with 7 bases spanning the gap. The CDR3 runs 11 residues. The TCR originated in a human donor in good health (CMV status not recorded). Some clones in this sample may be carry-over from other donors' samples. Sequenced: PBMCs. The chain joins TRBV30 to TRBJ1-1; D gene ambiguous. This CDR3 reads CAWKGGTEAFF. In nucleotides, the CDR3 is TGTGCCTGGAAAGGAGGCACTGAAGCTTTCTTT.